Listed here are 9 T cell receptor beta chains from one sample, sequenced in a study of cytomegalovirus exposure and HLA in healthy donors. The PCR used 60 Vbeta and 13 Jbeta primers. Method: immunoSEQ multiplex PCR; TCRdb's copy keeps in-frame clones and lacks some. This table has 150,000 to 200,000 clones, roughly four fifths appearing once. The specimen was PBMCs. The receptors here all came from a woman in her late teens or twenties in good health and CMV-seronegative.

The V call is TRBV11-3, the J call TRBJ2-7; weak D call: TRBD1 (5 bases). Deletions cut 4 bases from V and 1 base from J, with 8 bases between. This CDR3 has 13 amino acids. The germline gives CDR1 SGHNT, CDR2 YENEEA. CDR3 in DNA: TGTGCCAGCAGCTACCGACAGTCCTACGAGCAGTACGTC. This gives the protein CASSYRQSYEQYV.

V is TRBV30 and J is TRBJ2-1, with 7 nucleotides matching TRBD2. The J segment lost 15 bases and the V segment lost 1 base, leaving 12 bases of the junction unmatched. In germline, CDR1 is GTSNPN, CDR2 SVGIG (reference sequence). The CDR3 runs 13 residues. The CDR3 protein is CAWSATGGSWWFF. CDR3 coding DNA: TGTGCCTGGAGTGCTACTGGCGGGAGTTGGTGGTTCTTC. Full variable domain (remainder filled in from reference TRBV30 and TRBJ2-1): SQTIHQWPATLVQPVGSPLSLECTVEGTSNPNLYWYRQAAGRGLQLLFYSVGIGQISSEVPQNLSASRPQDRQFILSSKKLLLSDSGFYLCAWSATGGSWWFFGPGTRLTVL.

The V call is TRBV19, the J call TRBJ2-7; 8 bases are shared with TRBD2. V lost 1 base to trimming and J lost 3 bases; unmatched junction nucleotides: 5. There are 15 residues in the CDR3. Germline V gene sequence: CDR1 LNHDA, CDR2 SQIVND (reference sequence). CDR3 coding DNA: TGTGCCAGTAGTATAGCAACTAGCGGACGCTACGAGCAGTACTTC. Translated: CASSIATSGRYEQYF.

V is TRBV6-5 and J is TRBJ2-2; TRBD2 is a possible D gene (6 bases). Germline V gene data show CDR1 as MNHEY and CDR2 as SVGAGI. This CDR3 comprises 15 residues. Trimming took off 5 bases at V and 0 bases at J, with 10 bases between the two ends. CDR3 residues: CASSRGAANTGELFF. Written as DNA, the CDR3 is TGTGCCAGCAGTCGCGGGGCAGCGAACACCGGGGAGCTGTTTTTT.

The V gene is TRBV5-1, the J gene TRBJ2-1, with 10 bases matching TRBD2. V trimming: 0 bases; J trimming: 8 bases; junction bases outside the gene matches: 8. The CDR3 is 16 amino acids. The germline CDR1 and CDR2 sequences are SGHRS and YFSETQ. CDR3 in amino acids: CASSLDLAGALDEQFF. The CDR3 nucleotides are TGCGCCAGCAGCTTGGATCTAGCGGGGGCCCTGGATGAGCAGTTCTTC. Looking up the rest from reference TRBV5-1 and TRBJ2-1 gives the full variable domain: KAGVTQTPRYLIKTRGQQVTLSCSPISGHRSVSWYQQTPGQGLQFLFEYFSETQRNKGNFPGRFSGRQFSNSRSEMNVSTLELGDSALYLCASSLDLAGALDEQFFGPGTRLTVL.

This clone was seen a handful of times. The chain recombines TRBV9 with TRBJ2-1, with TRBD2 identical over 7 bases. V shed 0 bases and J 4 bases; nucleotides not matched to a gene: 4. Germline CDR1 and CDR2: SGDLS and YYNGEE. The CDR3 totals 15 residues. The CDR3 region is CASSVEASGYNEQFF. As DNA, the CDR3 is TGTGCCAGCAGCGTAGAAGCTAGCGGATACAATGAGCAGTTCTTC.

This rearrangement joins TRBV13 to TRBJ1-1, with D possibly being TRBD1 (5 bases). The CDR3 contains 15 residues. The germline gives CDR1 PRHDT, CDR2 FYEKMQ (reference sequence). Trimming removed 5 bases from V and 0 bases from J, with 13 bases in between. This CDR3 is CASSPAGALNTEAFF. For the CDR3, the DNA is TGTGCCAGCAGCCCGGCTGGGGCTCTGAACACTGAAGCTTTCTTT.

With regard to this clone: A junction boundary mismatches the germline segment, possibly from a read error. This chain connects TRBV4-3 to TRBJ2-2; possible D gene TRBD1, 6 bases. This CDR3 spans 14 amino acids. Germline V gives CDR1 LGHNA, CDR2 YSLEER. The CDR3 loop reads CASSQNRVSGELSF. The CDR3 region has the DNA TGCGCCAGCAGCCAAAACAGGGTGTCCGGGGAGCTGTCTTTT.

The chain couples TRBV5-1 to TRBJ2-5; 8 nucleotides align to TRBD2. Germline V gene sequence: CDR1 SGHRS, CDR2 YFSETQ. The V segment lost 2 bases and the J segment 1 base; nucleotides outside the gene matches: 7. The CDR3 has 16 residues. In nucleotides, the CDR3 is TGCGCCAGCAGCTTAGGAGCGGGAGTCGGCCAAGAGACCCAGTACTTC. Protein: CASSLGAGVGQETQYF. Complete variable domain (other parts from reference TRBV5-1 and TRBJ2-5): KAGVTQTPRYLIKTRGQQVTLSCSPISGHRSVSWYQQTPGQGLQFLFEYFSETQRNKGNFPGRFSGRQFSNSRSEMNVSTLELGDSALYLCASSLGAGVGQETQYFGPGTRLLVL.